The 19 T cell receptor beta chains presented below share a single source sample, sequenced in a study of T-cell reconstitution after alpha-beta-depleted transplantation in children. Unique molecular identifiers were built into the TCRbeta library. TCRdb ran MiXCR on the PCR reads and lists one entry per CDR3 protein. The sample has some 600,000 distinct CDR3 sequences, 13% seen once; the top ten hold around 2.2%. Here the sequenced sample was PBMCs, mostly from graft donor cells, taken 360 days after TCRalphabeta/CD19-depleted stem cell transplant. The receptors originated from a male patient younger than 18 who had a stem cell transplant for acute myeloid leukemia, so the T cells may come from the graft donor.

This clonotype was seen only a few times. The chain carries TRBV28 and TRBJ2-7; 9 bases map to TRBD2. CDR1 is MDHEN and CDR2 is SYDVKM in the germline V gene. V shed 8 bases and J 3 bases; nucleotides not matched to a gene: 14. This CDR3 region has 16 residues. CDR3 residues: CASLRGDAGGVYEQYF. The CDR3 bases are TGTGCCAGCCTTAGGGGCGATGCGGGAGGGGTCTACGAGCAGTACTTC.

V and J are TRBV20-1 and TRBJ1-5, with no clear D. This CDR3 has 14 residues. V was clipped by 1 base and J by 9 bases, with 16 bases between them. Germline assignment: CDR1 DFQATT and CDR2 SNEGSKA (reference sequence). CDR3 coding DNA: TGCAGTGCTAGAGGCCCGAATATTTGGGGGCCCCAGCATTTT. It is translated as CSARGPNIWGPQHF.

This chain joins TRBV28 and TRBJ2-5; 7 nucleotides line up with TRBD1. The CDR3 runs 15 residues. The germline V gene encodes CDR1 MDHEN and CDR2 SYDVKM. Trimming cost V 2 bases and J 0 bases; bases outside gene matches: 3. CDR3 bases: TGTGCCAGCAGTTTACCCAGGGGGTACCAAGAGACCCAGTACTTC. Protein sequence: CASSLPRGYQETQYF.

V and J are TRBV12-5 and TRBJ2-1; 8 bases are a match to TRBD1. The V gene's germline CDR1 is LGHNT and CDR2 FRNRAP. J was trimmed by 5 bases and V by 3 bases; bases with no gene match: 15. The CDR3 is made up of 18 amino acids. The CDR3 DNA reads as TGTGCTAGTGGTTTCGCGACATGGACAGGGCGGTTGCACAATGAGCAGTTCTTC. Its translation: CASGFATWTGRLHNEQFF.

V and J are TRBV9 and TRBJ2-5, with TRBD2 matching over 10 bases. CDR1 SGDLS and CDR2 YYNGEE come from the germline V gene. This CDR3 region has 13 residues. Trimming removed 6 bases from V and 4 bases from J; junction bases left unmatched: 3. As DNA, the CDR3 is TGTGCCAGCAACCGACTAGCGGGAGAGACCCAGTACTTC. Amino acid sequence: CASNRLAGETQYF. The complete variable domain, with remaining parts taken from reference TRBV9 and TRBJ2-5, reads DSGVTQTPKHLITATGQRVTLRCSPRSGDLSVYWYQQSLDQGLQFLIQYYNGEERAKGNILERFSAQQFPDLHSELNLSSLELGDSALYFCASNRLAGETQYFGPGTRLLVL.

The sample holds a few counts of this clonotype. The chain links TRBV5-5 to TRBJ2-7; 7 bases map to TRBD1. This CDR3 is 15 amino acids long. CDR1 is SGHKS, CDR2 YYEKEE, per germline (reference sequence). After removal of 0 bases from V and 3 bases from J, the junction contained 6 bases not matched to a gene. The CDR3 reads CASSLAGTEIYEQYF. The CDR3 DNA sequence: TGTGCCAGCAGCTTGGCCGGGACAGAGATCTACGAGCAGTACTTC.

A remark on this clonotype: As the CDR3 is not closed by the conserved phenylalanine or tryptophan, this likely results from a read error. Because the CDR3's place on the DNA is in doubt, the DNA is left out and the CDR3 is given as listed by TCRdb. The chain recombines TRBV4-3 with TRBJ2-1. CDR1 and CDR2 from the germline V gene are LGHNA and YSLEER. The CDR3 is 10 amino acids long, termini counted. CDR3 sequence reads: CASSQDLDGV.

This clonotype was counted ten times or more. Here the CDR3 DNA reads TGTGCCAGCAGTCGAGGGAACACTGAAGCTTTCTTT. Its protein is CASSRGNTEAFF. The chain links TRBV6-2 or TRBV6-3 to TRBJ1-1; D gene unclear. V was cut by 5 bases and J by 1 base, with 5 bases left in between. The CDR3 totals 12 residues. Germline assignment: CDR1 MNHEY and CDR2 SVGEGT.

The V gene is TRBV30, the J gene TRBJ1-4; TRBD1 agrees at 7 bases. Germline assignment: CDR1 GTSNPN and CDR2 SVGIG (reference sequence). Losses at the gene ends were 1 base for V and 0 bases for J; bases not matched to a gene: 2. The length of the CDR3 is 15 residues. CDR3 loop: CAWSEGTATNEKLFF. In nucleotides, the CDR3 is TGTGCCTGGAGTGAAGGGACAGCAACTAATGAAAAACTGTTTTTT.

The rearrangement links TRBV7-9 to TRBJ2-7, with a weak D call TRBD2 (6 bases). The germline V gene encodes CDR1 SEHNR and CDR2 FQNEAQ (reference sequence). Trimming removed 3 bases at V and 3 bases at J, with 21 bases between. CDR3 length: 17 residues. The CDR3 protein is CASSFVGEWDSVYEQYF. For the CDR3, the DNA is TGTGCCAGCAGCTTCGTAGGGGAATGGGACTCCGTCTACGAGCAGTACTTC.

This clonotype was seen at least ten times. The chain employs TRBV6-2 or TRBV6-3 and TRBJ2-7; 9 bases align to TRBD2. V lost 4 bases, J lost 0 bases, and 4 bases stayed unmatched. CDR1 is MNHEY and CDR2 is SVGEGT in the germline V gene. The CDR3 is made up of 15 amino acids. The CDR3 DNA sequence: TGTGCCAGCAGTTTAGCGGGAGTGAACTCCTACGAGCAGTACTTC. It codes for CASSLAGVNSYEQYF.

Concerning this clonotype: A junction boundary mismatches the germline segment, possibly from a read error. V and J are TRBV15 and TRBJ2-1, with D perhaps TRBD1 (5 bases). The CDR3 extends over 13 amino acids. Germline loops: CDR1 LNHNV, CDR2 YYDKDF (reference sequence). Here the CDR3 DNA reads TGTGCCACCGGCAGGGCTAGTCGCAATGAGCAGTTCTTC. Translating it yields CATGRASRNEQFF.

This chain connects TRBV30 to TRBJ1-1; D is uncertain. Germline V gene sequence: CDR1 GTSNPN, CDR2 SVGIG (reference sequence). V lost 0 bases and J 10 bases, leaving 9 bases between the germline ends. This CDR3 has 11 amino acids. Written as DNA, the CDR3 is TGTGCCTGGAGTGTAAGGGTAACAGCTTTCTTT. This codes for CAWSVRVTAFF. The full variable domain, completed using reference TRBV30 and TRBJ1-1, is SQTIHQWPATLVQPVGSPLSLECTVEGTSNPNLYWYRQAAGRGLQLLFYSVGIGQISSEVPQNLSASRPQDRQFILSSKKLLLSDSGFYLCAWSVRVTAFFGQGTRLTVV.

This clonotype showed up many times. The chain uses TRBV28 and TRBJ1-4, with D maybe TRBD1 (5 bases). Germline assignment: CDR1 MDHEN and CDR2 SYDVKM. Trimming took off 5 bases at V and 10 bases at J, with 11 bases between the two ends. The CDR3 is 12 residues long. The CDR3 is CASSATRGKLFF. The DNA of the CDR3 is TGTGCCAGCAGTGCCACTAGGGGAAAACTGTTTTTT.

The gene calls are TRBV7-2 and TRBJ2-5; 9 nucleotides align to TRBD2. Trimming removed 5 bases from V and 4 bases from J; junction bases left unmatched: 11. The CDR3 sequence is 16 residues long. Germline V gives CDR1 SGHTA, CDR2 FQGNSA. The CDR3 protein is CASSPGVAGARETQYF. CDR3 in DNA: TGTGCCAGCAGCCCCGGGGTAGCGGGAGCCCGAGAGACCCAGTACTTC. The full variable domain, in which reference TRBV7-2 and TRBJ2-5 provide the parts outside the CDR3, is GAGVSQSPSNKVTEKGKDVELRCDPISGHTALYWYRQSLGQGLEFLIYFQGNSAPDKSGLPSDRFSAERTGGSVSTLTIQRTQQEDSAVYLCASSPGVAGARETQYFGPGTRLLVL.

This rearrangement joins TRBV29-1 to TRBJ2-2; the D gene is possibly TRBD1 (5 bases). This CDR3 contains 14 residues. The germline CDR1 and CDR2 sequences are SQVTM and ANQGSEA. The V gene lost 3 bases and the J gene lost 7 bases, with 15 bases spanning the gap. This CDR3 reads CSVEGAARGGELFF. DNA of the CDR3: TGCAGCGTTGAGGGCGCGGCAAGGGGCGGGGAGCTGTTTTTT.

CDR3 loop: CATSREDPGSLKKAETQYF. Written as DNA, the CDR3 is TGTGCCACCAGCAGAGAGGATCCGGGCAGCCTTAAGAAAGCGGAGACCCAGTACTTC. The gene calls are TRBV15 and TRBJ2-5; D is undetermined. V was trimmed by 0 bases and J by 5 bases, leaving 25 bases between them. In germline, CDR1 is LNHNV, CDR2 YYDKDF (reference sequence). The CDR3 has 19 residues.

There are many counts of this clonotype. CDR3 residues: CASSLPLDTQYF. The DNA for the CDR3 is TGCGCCAGCAGCTTGCCGTTAGATACGCAGTATTTT. The chain employs TRBV5-1 and TRBJ2-3, with D uncertain. The V and J ends lost 1 base and 5 bases respectively, with 5 bases between them. The germline gives CDR1 SGHRS, CDR2 YFSETQ. The CDR3 sequence is 12 residues long.

Many counts were recorded for this clonotype. This rearrangement joins TRBV20-1 to TRBJ2-7; 10 bases are a match to TRBD2. Germline CDR1 reads DFQATT; CDR2 reads SNEGSKA (reference sequence). The J segment lost 0 bases and the V segment lost 5 bases, leaving 1 base of the junction unmatched. The CDR3 runs to 13 residues. The CDR3 spells CSAPSGSSYEQYF. In DNA, the CDR3 is TGCAGTGCTCCTAGCGGGAGCTCCTACGAGCAGTACTTC.